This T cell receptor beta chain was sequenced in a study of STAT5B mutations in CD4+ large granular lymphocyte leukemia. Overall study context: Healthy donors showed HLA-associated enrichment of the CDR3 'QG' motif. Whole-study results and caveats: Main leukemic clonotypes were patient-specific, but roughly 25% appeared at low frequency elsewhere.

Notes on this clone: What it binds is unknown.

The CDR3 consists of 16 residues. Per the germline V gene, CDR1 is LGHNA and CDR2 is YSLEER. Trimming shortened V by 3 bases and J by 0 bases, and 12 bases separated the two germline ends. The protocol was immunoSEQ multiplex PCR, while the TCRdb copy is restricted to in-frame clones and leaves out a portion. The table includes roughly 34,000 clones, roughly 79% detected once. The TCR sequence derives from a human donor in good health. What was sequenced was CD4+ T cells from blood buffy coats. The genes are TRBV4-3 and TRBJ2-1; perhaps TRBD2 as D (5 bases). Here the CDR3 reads CASSQDWQNSYNEQFF. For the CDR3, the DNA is TGCGCCAGCAGCCAGGACTGGCAAAACTCCTACAATGAGCAGTTCTTC.